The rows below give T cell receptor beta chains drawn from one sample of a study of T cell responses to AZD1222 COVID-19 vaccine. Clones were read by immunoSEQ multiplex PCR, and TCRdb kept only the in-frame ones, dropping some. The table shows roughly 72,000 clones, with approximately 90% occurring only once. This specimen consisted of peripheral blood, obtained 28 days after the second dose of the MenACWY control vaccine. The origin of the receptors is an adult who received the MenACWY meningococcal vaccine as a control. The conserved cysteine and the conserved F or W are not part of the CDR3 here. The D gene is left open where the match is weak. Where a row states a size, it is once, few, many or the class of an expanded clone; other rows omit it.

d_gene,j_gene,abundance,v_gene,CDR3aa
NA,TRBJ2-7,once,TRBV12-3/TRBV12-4,ASGGAYEQY
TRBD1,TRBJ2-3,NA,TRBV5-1,ASNRQGTDTQY
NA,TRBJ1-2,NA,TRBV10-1,ASSGPRLKPRGYT
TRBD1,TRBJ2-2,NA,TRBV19,ASSIGDRGRTGELF
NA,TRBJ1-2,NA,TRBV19,ASSIGDYGYT
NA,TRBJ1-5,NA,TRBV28,ASRRDRYSNQPQH
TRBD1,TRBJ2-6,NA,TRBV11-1,ASSPDRAGANVLT
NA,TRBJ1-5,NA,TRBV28,ASSFESNQPQH
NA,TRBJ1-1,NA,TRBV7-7,ASSRRVNTEAF
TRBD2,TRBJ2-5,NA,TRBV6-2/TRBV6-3,ASSYSGGGGRETQY
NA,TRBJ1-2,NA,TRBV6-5,ASSSPRLGESYGYT
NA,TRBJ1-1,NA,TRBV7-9,ASSLVLGGTEAF
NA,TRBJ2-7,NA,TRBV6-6,ASSGSLQGAGEQY
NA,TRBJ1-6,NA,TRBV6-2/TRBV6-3,ASSSRQGGSYNSPLH
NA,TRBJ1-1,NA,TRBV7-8,ASSPGKNTEAF
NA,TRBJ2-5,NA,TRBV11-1,ASSVGETQY
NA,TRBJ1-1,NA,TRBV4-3,ASSQGSLRERGTEAF
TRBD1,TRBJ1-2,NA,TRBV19,ASSVGQANYGYT
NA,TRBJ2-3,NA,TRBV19,ASRGAGDSTDTQY
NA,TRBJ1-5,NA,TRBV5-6,ASSQDGSNQPQH
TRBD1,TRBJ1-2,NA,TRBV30,AWSARGQGTKAA
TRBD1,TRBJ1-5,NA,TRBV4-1,ASSPGQGDQPQH
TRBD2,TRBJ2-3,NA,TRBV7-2,ASSPTSASTDTQY
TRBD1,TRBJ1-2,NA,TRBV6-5,ASSRTGPANYGYT
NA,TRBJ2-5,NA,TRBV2,ASSEAGGGETQY
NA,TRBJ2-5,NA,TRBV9,ASSVARSETQY
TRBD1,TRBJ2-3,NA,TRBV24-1,ATSDWTGDRGDTQY
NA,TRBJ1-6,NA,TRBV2,ASRGEGAGSPLH
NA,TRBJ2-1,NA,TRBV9,ASSPPPHNEQF
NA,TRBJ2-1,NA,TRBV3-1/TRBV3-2,ASSQVPTGEQF
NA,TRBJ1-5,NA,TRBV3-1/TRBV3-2,ASSQAMDSYQPQH
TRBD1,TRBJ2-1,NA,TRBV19,ASSIGGQGAYEQF
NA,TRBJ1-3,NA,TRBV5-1,ASSLGQASGNTIY
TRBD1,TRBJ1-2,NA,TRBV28,ASSRQGSYGYT
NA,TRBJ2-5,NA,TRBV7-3,ASSLLGGHQETQY
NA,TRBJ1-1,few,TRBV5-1,ASRWQLNTEAF
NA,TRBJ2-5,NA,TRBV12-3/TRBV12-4,ASRSSVGETQY
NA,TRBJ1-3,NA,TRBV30,AWSVGRNTIY
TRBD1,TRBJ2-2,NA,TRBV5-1,ASSATGQGSNTGELF
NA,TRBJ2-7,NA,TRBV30,AWSVTAFYEQY
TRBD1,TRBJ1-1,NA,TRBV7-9,ASSLGQGLVAEAF
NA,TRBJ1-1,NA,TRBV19,ASSISSSGGTEAF
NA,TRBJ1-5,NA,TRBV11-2,ASSLRVGDHQPQH
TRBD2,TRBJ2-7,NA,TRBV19,ASSTSGGLTGYEQY
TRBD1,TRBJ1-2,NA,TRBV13,ASSLGQGDGYGYT
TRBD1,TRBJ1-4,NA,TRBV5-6,ASSTTGGGKLF
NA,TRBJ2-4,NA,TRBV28,ASSSGGLAKNIQY
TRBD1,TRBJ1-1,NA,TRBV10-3,ASRQGDTEAF
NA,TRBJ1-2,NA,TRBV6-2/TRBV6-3,ASSYSVGYT
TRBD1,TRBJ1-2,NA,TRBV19,ASSIKQGNYGYT
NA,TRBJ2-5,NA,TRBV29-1,SVLLLQGRETQY
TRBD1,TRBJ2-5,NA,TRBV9,ASSVDRGWETQY